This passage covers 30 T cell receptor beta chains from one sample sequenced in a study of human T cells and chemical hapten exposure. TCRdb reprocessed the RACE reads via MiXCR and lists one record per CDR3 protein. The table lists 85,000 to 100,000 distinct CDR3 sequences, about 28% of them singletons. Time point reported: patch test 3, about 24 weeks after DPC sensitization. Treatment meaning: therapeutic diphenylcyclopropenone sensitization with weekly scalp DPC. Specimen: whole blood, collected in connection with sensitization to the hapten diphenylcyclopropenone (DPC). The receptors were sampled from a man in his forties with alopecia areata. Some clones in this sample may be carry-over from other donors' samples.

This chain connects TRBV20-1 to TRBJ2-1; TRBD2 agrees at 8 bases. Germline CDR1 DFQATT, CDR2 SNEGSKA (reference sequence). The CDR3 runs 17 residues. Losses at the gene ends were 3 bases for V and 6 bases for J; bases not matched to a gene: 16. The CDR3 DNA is TGCAGTGCTAGGGTCGGTACGGGACTAGAACTTCCCAATGAGCAGTTCTTC. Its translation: CSARVGTGLELPNEQFF.

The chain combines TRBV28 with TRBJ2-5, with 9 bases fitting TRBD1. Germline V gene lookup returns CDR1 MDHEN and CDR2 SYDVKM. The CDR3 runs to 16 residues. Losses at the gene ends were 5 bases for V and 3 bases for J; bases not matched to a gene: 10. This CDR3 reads CASSGGTGPLEETQYF. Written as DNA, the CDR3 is TGTGCCAGCAGTGGTGGGACAGGGCCCCTGGAAGAGACCCAGTACTTC. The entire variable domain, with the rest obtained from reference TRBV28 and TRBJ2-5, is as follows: DVKVTQSSRYLVKRTGEKVFLECVQDMDHENMFWYRQDPGLGLRLIYFSYDVKMKEKGDIPEGYSVSREKKERFSLILESASTNQTSMYLCASSGGTGPLEETQYFGPGTRLLVL.

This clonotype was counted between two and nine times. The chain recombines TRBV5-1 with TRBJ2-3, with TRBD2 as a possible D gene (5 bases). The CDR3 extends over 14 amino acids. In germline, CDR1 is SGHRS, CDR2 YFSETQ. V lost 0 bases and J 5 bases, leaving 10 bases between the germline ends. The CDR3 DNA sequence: TGCGCCAGCAGCTTGGTGGACTTCCGAGATACGCAGTATTTT. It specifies CASSLVDFRDTQYF.

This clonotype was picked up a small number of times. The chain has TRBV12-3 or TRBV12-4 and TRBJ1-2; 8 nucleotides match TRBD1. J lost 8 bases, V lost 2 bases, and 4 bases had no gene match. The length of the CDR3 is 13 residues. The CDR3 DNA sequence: TGTGCCAGCAGTTTACAGGGGGCGGCAGGCTACACCTTC. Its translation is CASSLQGAAGYTF.

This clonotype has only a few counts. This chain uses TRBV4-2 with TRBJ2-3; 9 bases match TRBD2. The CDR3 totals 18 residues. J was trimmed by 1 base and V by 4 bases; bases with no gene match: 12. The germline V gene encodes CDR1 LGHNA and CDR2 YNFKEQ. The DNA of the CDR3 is TGTGCCAGCAGCCCGTATGCTCGAGCGGGAGGCCGCACAGATACGCAGTATTTT. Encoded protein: CASSPYARAGGRTDTQYF.

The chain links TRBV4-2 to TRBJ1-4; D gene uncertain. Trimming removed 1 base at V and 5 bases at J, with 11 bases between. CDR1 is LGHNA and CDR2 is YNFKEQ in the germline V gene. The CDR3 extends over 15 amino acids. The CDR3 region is CASSQVAGQNEKLFF. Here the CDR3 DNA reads TGTGCCAGCAGCCAAGTGGCCGGGCAAAATGAAAAACTGTTTTTT.

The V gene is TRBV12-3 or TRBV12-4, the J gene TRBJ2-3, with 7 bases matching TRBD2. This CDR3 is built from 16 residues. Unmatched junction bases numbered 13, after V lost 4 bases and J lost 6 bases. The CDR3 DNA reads TGTGCCAGCAGTTCAAGGGCTAGCGGTGTGTCGGATACGCAGTATTTT. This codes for CASSSRASGVSDTQYF.

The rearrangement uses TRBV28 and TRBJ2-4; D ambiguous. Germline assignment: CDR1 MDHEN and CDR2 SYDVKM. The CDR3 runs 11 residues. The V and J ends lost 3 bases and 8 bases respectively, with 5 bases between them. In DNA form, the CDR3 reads TGTGCCAGCAGTTTCCTGGACATTCAGTACTTC. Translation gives CASSFLDIQYF.

CDR3 in amino acids: CASSPTRGTGQGAIGELFF. The CDR3 DNA reads TGTGCCAGCAGCCCAACCCGAGGGACGGGACAGGGGGCGATCGGGGAGCTGTTTTTT. The chain carries TRBV7-3 and TRBJ2-2, with 12 bases fitting TRBD1. CDR3 length: 19 residues. The germline gives CDR1 SGHTA, CDR2 FQGTGA. Germline trimming cut 5 bases from V and 7 bases from J; bases unmatched to any gene: 17.

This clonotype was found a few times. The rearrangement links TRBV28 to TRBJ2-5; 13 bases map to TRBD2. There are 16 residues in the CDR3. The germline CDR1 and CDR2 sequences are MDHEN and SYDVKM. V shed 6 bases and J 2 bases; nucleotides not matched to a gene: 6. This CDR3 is CASSQQLAGGQETQYF. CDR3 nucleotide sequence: TGTGCCAGCAGCCAGCAACTAGCGGGAGGGCAAGAGACCCAGTACTTC. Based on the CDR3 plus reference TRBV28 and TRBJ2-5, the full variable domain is DVKVTQSSRYLVKRTGEKVFLECVQDMDHENMFWYRQDPGLGLRLIYFSYDVKMKEKGDIPEGYSVSREKKERFSLILESASTNQTSMYLCASSQQLAGGQETQYFGPGTRLLVL.

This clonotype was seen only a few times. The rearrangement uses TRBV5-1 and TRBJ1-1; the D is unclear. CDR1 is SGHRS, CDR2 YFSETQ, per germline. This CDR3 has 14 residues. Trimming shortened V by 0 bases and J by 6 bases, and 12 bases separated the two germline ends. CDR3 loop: CASSLGNGNAEAFF. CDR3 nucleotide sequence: TGCGCCAGCAGCTTGGGAAATGGCAACGCTGAAGCTTTCTTT.

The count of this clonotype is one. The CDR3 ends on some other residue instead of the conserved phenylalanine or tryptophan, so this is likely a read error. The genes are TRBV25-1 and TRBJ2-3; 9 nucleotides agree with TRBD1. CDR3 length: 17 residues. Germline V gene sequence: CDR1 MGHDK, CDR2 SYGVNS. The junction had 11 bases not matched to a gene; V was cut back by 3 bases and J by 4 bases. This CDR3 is CASSDHRTGAGADTQYS. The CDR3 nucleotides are TGTGCCAGCAGTGATCATCGGACAGGGGCGGGGGCAGATACGCAGTATTCT.

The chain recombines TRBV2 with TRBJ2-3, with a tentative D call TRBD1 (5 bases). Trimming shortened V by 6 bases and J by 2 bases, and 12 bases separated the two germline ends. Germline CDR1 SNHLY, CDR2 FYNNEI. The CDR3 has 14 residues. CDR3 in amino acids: CASSDDSHTDTQYF. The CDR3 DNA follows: TGTGCCAGCAGCGATGACAGTCACACAGATACGCAGTATTTT.

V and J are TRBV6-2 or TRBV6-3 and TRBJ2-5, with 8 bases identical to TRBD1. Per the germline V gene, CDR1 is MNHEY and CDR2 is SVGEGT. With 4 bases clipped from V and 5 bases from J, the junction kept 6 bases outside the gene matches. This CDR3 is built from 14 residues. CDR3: CASSSTGGRETQYF. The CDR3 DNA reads TGTGCCAGCAGTTCCACAGGGGGAAGGGAGACCCAGTACTTC.

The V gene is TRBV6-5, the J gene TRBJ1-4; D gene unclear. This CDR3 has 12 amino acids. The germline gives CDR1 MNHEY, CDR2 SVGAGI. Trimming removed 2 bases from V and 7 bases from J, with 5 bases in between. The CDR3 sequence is CASSYIGEKLFF. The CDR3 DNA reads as TGTGCCAGCAGTTACATCGGTGAAAAACTGTTTTTT.

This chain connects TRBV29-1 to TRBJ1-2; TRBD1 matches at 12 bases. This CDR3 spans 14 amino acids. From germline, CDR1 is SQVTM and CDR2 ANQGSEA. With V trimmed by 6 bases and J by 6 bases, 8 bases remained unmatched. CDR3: CSVAGTGGADGYTF. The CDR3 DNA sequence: TGCAGCGTGGCCGGGACAGGGGGCGCGGATGGCTACACCTTC.

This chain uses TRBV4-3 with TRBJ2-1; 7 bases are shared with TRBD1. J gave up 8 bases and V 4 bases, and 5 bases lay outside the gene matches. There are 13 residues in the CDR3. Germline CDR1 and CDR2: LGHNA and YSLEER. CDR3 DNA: TGCGCCAGCAGCCCCAACAGGGGCCATGAGCAGTTCTTC. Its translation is CASSPNRGHEQFF.

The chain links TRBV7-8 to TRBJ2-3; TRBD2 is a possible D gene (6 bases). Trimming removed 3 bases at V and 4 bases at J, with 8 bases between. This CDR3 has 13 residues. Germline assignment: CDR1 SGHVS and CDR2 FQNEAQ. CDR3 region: CASSFLASDTQYF. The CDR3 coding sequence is TGTGCCAGCAGCTTCCTAGCGTCAGATACGCAGTATTTT.

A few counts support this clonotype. CDR3 sequence reads: CASSEWAGVAGELFF. CDR3 bases: TGTGCCAGCAGTGAATGGGCGGGAGTAGCCGGGGAGCTGTTTTTT. This chain joins TRBV2 and TRBJ2-2, with TRBD2 identical over 7 bases. The CDR3 is made up of 15 amino acids. Losses at the gene ends were 2 bases for V and 6 bases for J; bases not matched to a gene: 6. The germline CDR1 and CDR2 sequences are SNHLY and FYNNEI.

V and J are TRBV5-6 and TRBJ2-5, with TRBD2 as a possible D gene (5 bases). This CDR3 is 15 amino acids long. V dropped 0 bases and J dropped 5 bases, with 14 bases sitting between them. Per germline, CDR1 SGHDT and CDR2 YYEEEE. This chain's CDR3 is CASSLELESAETQYF. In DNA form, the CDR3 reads TGTGCCAGCAGCTTGGAACTAGAGTCGGCGGAGACCCAGTACTTC.

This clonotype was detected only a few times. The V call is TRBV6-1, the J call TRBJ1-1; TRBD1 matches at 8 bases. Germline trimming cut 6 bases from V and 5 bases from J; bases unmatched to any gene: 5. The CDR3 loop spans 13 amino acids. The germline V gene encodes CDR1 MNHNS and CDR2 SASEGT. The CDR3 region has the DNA TGTGCCAGCAGGGTCCGGGACAGGACTGAAGCTTTCTTT. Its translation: CASRVRDRTEAFF.

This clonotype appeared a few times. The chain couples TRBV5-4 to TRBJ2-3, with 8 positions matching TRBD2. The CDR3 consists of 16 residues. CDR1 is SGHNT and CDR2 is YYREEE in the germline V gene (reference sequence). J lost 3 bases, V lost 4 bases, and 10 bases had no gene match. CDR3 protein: CASSAAAGGVTDTQYF. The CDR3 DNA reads TGTGCCAGCAGCGCTGCTGCGGGAGGCGTGACAGATACGCAGTATTTT.

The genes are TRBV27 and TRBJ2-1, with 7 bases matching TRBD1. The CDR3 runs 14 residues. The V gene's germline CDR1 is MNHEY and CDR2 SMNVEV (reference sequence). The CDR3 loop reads CASGQDNSYNEQFF. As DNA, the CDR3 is TGTGCAAGCGGACAGGACAACTCCTACAATGAGCAGTTCTTC.

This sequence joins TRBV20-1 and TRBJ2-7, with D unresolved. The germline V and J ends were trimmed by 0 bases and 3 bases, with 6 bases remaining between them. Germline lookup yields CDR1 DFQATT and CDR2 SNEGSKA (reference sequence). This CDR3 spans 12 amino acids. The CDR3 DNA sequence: TGCAGTGCTAGAGATATCAGCTACGAGCAGTACTTC. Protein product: CSARDISYEQYF.

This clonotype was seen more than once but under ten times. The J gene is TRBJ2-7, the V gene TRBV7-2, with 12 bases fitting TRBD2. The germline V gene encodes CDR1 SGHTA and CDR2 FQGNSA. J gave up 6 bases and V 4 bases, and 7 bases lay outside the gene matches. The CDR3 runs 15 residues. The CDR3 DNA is TGTGCCAGCAGCTCTTGGACTAGCGGGACCCCCGAGCAGTACTTC. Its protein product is CASSSWTSGTPEQYF.

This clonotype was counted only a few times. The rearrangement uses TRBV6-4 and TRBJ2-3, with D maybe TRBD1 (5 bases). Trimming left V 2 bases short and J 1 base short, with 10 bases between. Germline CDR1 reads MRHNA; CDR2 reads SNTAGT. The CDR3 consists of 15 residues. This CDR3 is CASSDGQGGTDTQYF. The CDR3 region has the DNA TGTGCCAGCAGTGACGGTCAGGGCGGCACAGATACGCAGTATTTT.

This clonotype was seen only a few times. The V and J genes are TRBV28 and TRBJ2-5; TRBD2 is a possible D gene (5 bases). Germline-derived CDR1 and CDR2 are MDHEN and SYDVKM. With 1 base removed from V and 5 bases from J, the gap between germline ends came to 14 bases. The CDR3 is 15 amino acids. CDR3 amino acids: CASSLFGEQSETQYF. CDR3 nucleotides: TGTGCCAGCAGTTTATTCGGGGAGCAAAGTGAGACCCAGTACTTC.

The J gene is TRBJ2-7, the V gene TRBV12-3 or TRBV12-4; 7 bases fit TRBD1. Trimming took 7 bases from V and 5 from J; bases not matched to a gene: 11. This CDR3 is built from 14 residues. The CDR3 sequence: CASKRAQGCHEQYF. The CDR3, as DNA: TGTGCCAGCAAGCGCGCACAGGGGTGCCACGAGCAGTACTTC.

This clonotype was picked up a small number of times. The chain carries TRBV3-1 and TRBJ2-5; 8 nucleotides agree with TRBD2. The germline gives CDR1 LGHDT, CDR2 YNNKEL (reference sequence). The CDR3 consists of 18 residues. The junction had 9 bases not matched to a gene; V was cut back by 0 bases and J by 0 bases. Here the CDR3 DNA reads TGTGCCAGCAGCCAAGATCCCCCCCAGCGGGGGTACCAAGAGACCCAGTACTTC. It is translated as CASSQDPPQRGYQETQYF.

The CDR3 region is CASEQGSANEKLFF. The DNA for the CDR3 is TGTGCCAGCGAACAGGGTTCCGCTAATGAAAAACTGTTTTTT. This rearrangement joins TRBV28 to TRBJ1-4; possible D gene TRBD1, 6 bases. Germline loops: CDR1 MDHEN, CDR2 SYDVKM. This CDR3 comprises 14 residues. Trimming took off 8 bases at V and 3 bases at J, with 13 bases between the two ends. Combining the CDR3 with reference TRBV28 and TRBJ1-4 gives the whole variable domain DVKVTQSSRYLVKRTGEKVFLECVQDMDHENMFWYRQDPGLGLRLIYFSYDVKMKEKGDIPEGYSVSREKKERFSLILESASTNQTSMYLCASEQGSANEKLFFGSGTQLSVL.